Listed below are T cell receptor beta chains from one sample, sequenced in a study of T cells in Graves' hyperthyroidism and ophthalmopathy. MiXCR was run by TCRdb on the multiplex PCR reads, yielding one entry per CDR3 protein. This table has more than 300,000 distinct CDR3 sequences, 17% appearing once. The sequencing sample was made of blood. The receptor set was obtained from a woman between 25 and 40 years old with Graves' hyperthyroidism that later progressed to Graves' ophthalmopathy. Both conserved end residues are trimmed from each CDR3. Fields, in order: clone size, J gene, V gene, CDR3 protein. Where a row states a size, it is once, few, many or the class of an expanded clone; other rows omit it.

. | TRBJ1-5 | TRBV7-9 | ASSLWDQPQH
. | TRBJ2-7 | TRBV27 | ASSLLTSGGISDEQY
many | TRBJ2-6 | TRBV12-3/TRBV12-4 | ATSPSGQGFSGANVLT
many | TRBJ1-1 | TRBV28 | ASSTWTGEGFRAF
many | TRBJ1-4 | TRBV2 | ASSEFRATNEKLF
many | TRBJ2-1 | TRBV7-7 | ASSFFRGNEQF
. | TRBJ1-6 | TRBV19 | ASSIGGNNSPLH
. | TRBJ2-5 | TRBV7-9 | ASSEGFKETQY
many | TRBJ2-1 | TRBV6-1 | ASSEYRTPGHEQF
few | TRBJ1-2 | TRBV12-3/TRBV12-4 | ASSYLREGNYGYT
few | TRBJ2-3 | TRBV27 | ASSPNPGAETDTQY
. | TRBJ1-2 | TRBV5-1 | ASSRYLESNYGYT
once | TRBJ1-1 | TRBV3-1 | ASSQNRGGFTEAF
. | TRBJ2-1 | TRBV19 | ASSTYDWEQF
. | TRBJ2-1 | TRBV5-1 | ASSLDGGGSSYNEQF
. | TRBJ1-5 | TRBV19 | ASSPRAYSNQPQH
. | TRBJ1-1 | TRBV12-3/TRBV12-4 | ASSLYGASAEAF
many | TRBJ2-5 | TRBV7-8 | ASNKRGGYQETQY
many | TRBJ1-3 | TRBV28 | ASSPFNQRGTIY